By frequency, the clone carrying this TCR beta chain registers medium-sized. The libraries of TRB cDNA were prepared using 5' RACE with UMI labels. After re-calling the 5' RACE reads, TCRdb lists one entry per CDR3 protein, DNA absent. This repertoire comprises 4,500 to 7,000 distinct CDR3 sequences; its ten largest clones make up 1.3%. This sample is part of a study of CXCR3-negative and CXCR3-positive naive CD8 T cells. This CDR3 is 14 amino acids long. The germline V gene encodes CDR1 SGHVS and CDR2 FNYEAQ. The sequencing sample was made of naive CXCR3- CD8+ T cells from blood. As for subset: CD45RO-CCR7+CD27+CD95- naive CD8+ T cells lacking CXCR3 (TNR3-). The clonotype originates from a human donor in good health. Some clones in this sample may be carry-over from other donors' samples. The V gene is TRBV7-6, the J gene TRBJ1-1; checking the TCRdb D call of TRBD1 is not possible without DNA. The CDR3 sequence: CASSLAPVGTEAFF.